This TCR beta chain originates from a study of blood T cells in healthy people across ages. The germline V gene encodes CDR1 MRHNA and CDR2 SNTAGT. Trimming at V came to 5 bases and at J to 6 bases, leaving 9 bases not matched to a gene. This CDR3 has 16 amino acids. The authors ran a second PCR of roughly 7 to 11 cycles using a sample-barcoded 5' primer and a J-beta primer mix. TCRdb recomputed calls from the 5' RACE reads with MiXCR, one row per CDR3 protein. Of 650,000 or so distinct CDR3 sequences detected, about 51% appear once; the ten largest clones hold roughly 12%. The sequenced material came from blood. J is TRBJ2-1 and V is TRBV6-4; TRBD2 agrees at 11 bases. The sequence derives from a woman of 80 years or more in good health. Written as DNA, the CDR3 is TGTGCCAGCAGTAAATTTAGCGGGGGGGCTTCCAATGAGCAGTTCTTC. Residues: CASSKFSGGASNEQFF.